The 15 T cell receptor beta chains given below trace back to one sample, sequenced in a study of blood T cell repertoires in COVID-19 (dated by TCRdb to about 2020). The library was generated by the immunoSEQ multiplex PCR assay. TCRdb carries this immuneACCESS record with in-frame sequences only. Its versions omit some clonotypes, under half of them owing to an unresolved V gene in the studies checked, with the rest unexplained. This sample gives about 210,000 clones in total; about four fifths of them show up just once. The leading ten clones occupy roughly 2.9% of the sample. Sequencing used peripheral blood. These receptors came from a man aged 45-65 years with active or convalescent COVID-19.

The chain has TRBV5-1 and TRBJ2-7; TRBD2 matches at 11 bases. This CDR3 spans 17 amino acids. Trimming at V came to 0 bases and at J to 2 bases, leaving 7 bases not matched to a gene. The germline V gene encodes CDR1 SGHRS and CDR2 YFSETQ. The CDR3 region has the DNA TGCGCCAGCAGCTTGGAAGTAGCGGGAGGGTCCCCCTACGAGCAGTACTTC. Amino acid sequence: CASSLEVAGGSPYEQYF.

This clone was detected only once. CDR3 nucleotide sequence: TGTGCCAGCAACGCCTGGGAGTCAACTAATGAAAAACTGTTTTTT. Translating gives CASNAWESTNEKLFF. This chain links TRBV5-6 with TRBJ1-4; no definite D call. V dropped 6 bases and J dropped 0 bases, with 12 bases sitting between them. The V gene's germline CDR1 is SGHDT and CDR2 YYEEEE. CDR3 length: 15 amino acids.

V usage is TRBV7-8 and J usage is TRBJ1-6; D uncertain. The CDR3 consists of 13 residues. V lost 2 bases, J lost 9 bases, and 8 bases lay in between. Germline CDR1 is SGHVS and CDR2 is FQNEAQ. CDR3 in DNA: TGTGCCAGCAGCTTATTCAACTCTTCACCCCTCCACTTT. This translates into CASSLFNSSPLHF.

The chain has TRBV19 and TRBJ2-1; a weak D match, TRBD1 (6 bases). The CDR3 has 13 amino acids. CDR1 is LNHDA, CDR2 SQIVND, per germline (reference sequence). The V gene lost 5 bases and the J gene lost 7 bases, with 12 bases spanning the gap. CDR3 coding DNA: TGTGCCAGTAGTCGACTCCAGGGGAATGAGCAGTTCTTC. Translation: CASSRLQGNEQFF.

The chain links TRBV7-6 to TRBJ2-3, with 7 bases identical to TRBD1. V lost 5 bases to trimming and J lost 2 bases; unmatched junction nucleotides: 1. Per germline, CDR1 SGHVS and CDR2 FNYEAQ. There are 13 residues in the CDR3. This CDR3 reads CASSGTVTDTQYF. The CDR3 DNA reads TGTGCCAGCAGCGGGACAGTCACAGATACGCAGTATTTT.

V and J are TRBV10-1 and TRBJ1-5, with no clear D. The CDR3 sequence is 16 residues long. Per the germline V gene, CDR1 is WNHNN and CDR2 is SYGVQD (reference sequence). The V end lost 8 bases, the J end lost 1 base, and 18 bases lay between the germline ends. This chain's CDR3 is CASPSDYNDSNQPQHF. The DNA of the CDR3 is TGCGCCAGCCCCTCAGACTACAACGACAGCAATCAGCCCCAGCATTTT.

The gene calls are TRBV3-1 (or the pseudogene TRBV3-2) and TRBJ1-2; D remains unclear. The CDR3 consists of 14 residues. Germline-derived CDR1 and CDR2 are LGHDT and YNNKEL (reference sequence). V was trimmed by 5 bases and J by 8 bases, leaving 18 bases between them. CDR3 coding DNA: TGTGCCAGCAGCTCCTACTCGTCCGCCGGGGGCTACACCTTC. As protein: CASSSYSSAGGYTF.

The genes are TRBV7-9 and TRBJ1-6; D unresolved. Germline assignment: CDR1 SEHNR and CDR2 FQNEAQ (reference sequence). V was trimmed by 1 base and J by 9 bases, leaving 10 bases between them. CDR3 length equals 14 residues. The CDR3: CASSLESPRSPLHF. The CDR3 nucleotides read TGTGCCAGCAGCTTAGAATCGCCGCGTTCACCCCTCCACTTT.

The chain has TRBV5-1 and TRBJ1-2; D is unresolved. The CDR3 length is 17 residues. V lost 4 bases to trimming and J lost 4 bases, with 23 bases between them. CDR1 and CDR2 from the germline V gene are SGHRS and YFSETQ. CDR3 bases: TGCGCCAGCAGCCCCTCCCCCGACACCTTCCTGGGCTATGGCTACACCTTC. It is translated as CASSPSPDTFLGYGYTF.

V and J are TRBV30 and TRBJ1-1; D is unclear. Germline CDR1 GTSNPN, CDR2 SVGIG (reference sequence). V gave up 4 bases and J gave up 0 bases, with 12 bases separating them. The CDR3 length is 14 residues. In nucleotides, the CDR3 is TGTGCCTGGACCGGAGGCAGGTTGAACACTGAAGCTTTCTTT. It translates to CAWTGGRLNTEAFF.

This clone has just a few counts. The chain recombines TRBV5-1 with TRBJ1-2; D gene unclear. The V and J ends lost 0 bases and 8 bases respectively, with 17 bases between them. The germline V gene encodes CDR1 SGHRS and CDR2 YFSETQ. The CDR3 length is 15 residues. CDR3 nucleotides: TGCGCCAGCAGCTTGGTGGGAGGGCAAACGGGCGGCTACACCTTC. Its translation is CASSLVGGQTGGYTF.

CDR3 loop: CRILGAGGYTF. CDR3 nucleotides: TGCAGAATTTTGGGAGCTGGGGGCTACACCTTC. This chain links TRBV20-1 with TRBJ1-2; D is unresolved. The germline CDR1 and CDR2 sequences are DFQATT and SNEGSKA (reference sequence). CDR3 size: 11 residues.

The J gene is TRBJ2-7, the V gene TRBV30, with 8 bases lining up with TRBD2. V gave up 1 base and J gave up 3 bases; unmatched junction bases: 5. Germline loops: CDR1 GTSNPN, CDR2 SVGIG (reference sequence). The CDR3 length is 14 residues. The CDR3 nucleotides are TGTGCCTGGAGTGGGAGCGGGGGTAACTACGAGCAGTACTTC. It codes for CAWSGSGGNYEQYF.

V is TRBV11-2 and J is TRBJ2-7; 9 bases line up with TRBD1. V dropped 5 bases and J dropped 4; count of bases not matched to a gene: 3. The germline V gene encodes CDR1 SGHAT and CDR2 FQNNGV. The CDR3 has 13 residues. This CDR3 reads CASSRDREYEQYF. DNA for the CDR3: TGTGCCAGCAGCCGGGACAGGGAATACGAGCAGTACTTC.

The rearrangement joins TRBV30 to TRBJ1-4; the D is unclear. The germline V gene encodes CDR1 GTSNPN and CDR2 SVGIG (reference sequence). This CDR3 contains 14 residues. The V and J ends lost 2 bases and 7 bases respectively, with 14 bases between them. The CDR3 spells CAWSYGVMVEKLFF. The DNA of the CDR3 is TGTGCCTGGAGTTACGGGGTGATGGTTGAAAAACTGTTTTTT.